Listed below are T cell receptor beta chains from one sample, sequenced in a study of T cell responses to AZD1222 COVID-19 vaccine. Assay used: immunoSEQ multiplex PCR; TCRdb lists only in-frame clones, some missing. This sample has about 92,000 clones; about 88% occur once, and the top ten carry roughly 1.7%. Material: peripheral blood, obtained on day 0 of AZD1222 vaccination. The receptors were gathered from an adult in good health. CDR3s include the opening cysteine and the closing phenylalanine or tryptophan. The order of the fields is D gene, J gene, V gene, clone size, CDR3 length, CDR3 DNA, CDR3 protein. The D gene is left open where the match is weak. Not every row has a clone size; where given, it reads once, few, many or a size class.

NA TRBJ2-7 TRBV11-2 NA 12 TGTGCCAGCAGCGCAAACCGGGACGAGCAGTACTTC CASSANRDEQYF
NA TRBJ2-5 TRBV6-2/TRBV6-3 NA 14 TGTGCCAGCAGCTTGCAGGGTGTATGGGAGACCCAGTACTTC CASSLQGVWETQYF
TRBD1 TRBJ1-2 TRBV5-6 NA 14 TGTGCCAGCAGCTTCGGGGACAGGGACTATGGCTACACCTTC CASSFGDRDYGYTF
TRBD2 TRBJ2-5 TRBV30 NA 11 TGTGCCTGGAGGCGGGAGAGGACCCAGTACTTC CAWRRERTQYF
TRBD1 TRBJ1-6 TRBV7-2 NA 14 TGTGCCAGCAGCTATATCGGACAGGCTTCACCCCTCCACTTT CASSYIGQASPLHF
NA TRBJ1-3 TRBV3-1/TRBV3-2 NA 15 TGTGCCAGCAGCCAAGAGTTCAGCTCTGGAAACACCATATATTTT CASSQEFSSGNTIYF
NA TRBJ1-1 TRBV6-2/TRBV6-3 NA 13 TGTGCCAGCAGTTACTCGAGGAACACTGAAGCTTTCTTT CASSYSRNTEAFF
TRBD1 TRBJ1-2 TRBV29-1 NA 14 TGCAGCACTAGGACAGGGGGCTCGAACTATGGCTACACCTTC CSTRTGGSNYGYTF
NA TRBJ2-2 TRBV5-1 NA 14 TGCGCCAGCAGCTGGGGACAGAACACCGGGGAGCTGTTTTTT CASSWGQNTGELFF
TRBD1 TRBJ2-1 TRBV11-2 NA 19 TGTGCCAGCAGCTTCAGGGCCGGGTCGCAAAGGGGGCCCCCCCTGGAGCAGTTCTTC CASSFRAGSQRGPPLEQFF
NA TRBJ2-1 TRBV5-1 NA 11 TGCGCCAGCAGCTCTACTACGGAGCAGTTCTTC CASSSTTEQFF
TRBD1 TRBJ2-7 TRBV3-1/TRBV3-2 NA 16 TGTGCCAGCAGCCCCTCATTAGGACAGGGGTCCTACGAGCAGTACTTC CASSPSLGQGSYEQYF
TRBD2 TRBJ2-7 TRBV9 NA 18 TGTGCCAGCAGCATATCCCTTGAGAGCGGGGGGAGCTCCTACGAGCAGTACTTC CASSISLESGGSSYEQYF
TRBD1 TRBJ1-2 TRBV30 NA 12 TGTGCCTGGAGTAAGACAGGGGGCGGCTACACCTTC CAWSKTGGGYTF
NA TRBJ1-1 TRBV7-2 NA 13 TGTGCCAGCAGTCAGGGACAACTCGAGAGGGCTTTCTTT CASSQGQLERAFF
TRBD1 TRBJ1-5 TRBV19 NA 15 TGTGCCAGTAGTAAGCTACAGGGGGACCGGCAGCCCCAGCATTTT CASSKLQGDRQPQHF
TRBD2 TRBJ2-5 TRBV28 NA 15 TGTGCCAGCAGTCCTCGGAGCGGGGGGCTGGAGACCCAGTACTTC CASSPRSGGLETQYF
TRBD2 TRBJ2-7 TRBV2 NA 15 TGTGCCAGCAGACTTGAAGCGGGGGGACCCTACGAGCAGTACTTC CASRLEAGGPYEQYF
NA TRBJ2-4 TRBV9 NA 12 TGTGCCAGCAGCCCCGGAGGAAACATTCAGTACTTC CASSPGGNIQYF
NA TRBJ1-6 TRBV18 NA 14 TGTGCCAGCTCAAACGGACAGAGGGATTCACCCCTCCACTTT CASSNGQRDSPLHF
TRBD1 TRBJ1-1 TRBV9 NA 16 TGTGCCAGCAGCGTCACCGCCGGGACAGATAACACTGAAGCTTTCTTT CASSVTAGTDNTEAFF
NA TRBJ1-1 TRBV6-5 NA 10 TGTGCCAGCCTGCTAAACGGAGCTTTCTTT CASLLNGAFF
TRBD2 TRBJ2-2 TRBV3-1/TRBV3-2 NA 13 TGTGCCAGCAGCCAGGGACTAGCCGGGGAGCTGTTTTTT CASSQGLAGELFF
TRBD1 TRBJ2-7 TRBV27 NA 16 TGTGCCAGCAGTACCCTCAGGGGGCGCGTTGTCTACGAGCAGTACTTC CASSTLRGRVVYEQYF
TRBD2 TRBJ2-3 TRBV9 NA 15 TGTGCCAGCAGCCCTGTAGCGGGGGGGACAGATACGCAGTATTTT CASSPVAGGTDTQYF
TRBD1 TRBJ2-7 TRBV4-1 NA 14 TGCGCCAGCAGCCAAGGGACAGGGTACGGCGAGCAGTACTTC CASSQGTGYGEQYF
TRBD2 TRBJ2-1 TRBV27 NA 16 TGTGCCAGCAGTCCGTCGGCGGGGGTCCAATACAATGAGCAGTTCTTC CASSPSAGVQYNEQFF
NA TRBJ2-1 TRBV30 NA 10 TGTGCCTGGAGTACAGGTCATCAGTTCTTC CAWSTGHQFF
TRBD1 TRBJ2-1 TRBV5-1 NA 14 TGCGCCAGCAGGCTCGACAGGGGGCTCGATGAGCAGTTCTTC CASRLDRGLDEQFF
NA TRBJ1-2 TRBV13 NA 14 TGTGCCAGCACCCGTGGACGCTTGATTTATGGCTACACCTTC CASTRGRLIYGYTF
TRBD1 TRBJ1-2 TRBV7-9 NA 15 TGTGCCAGCAGCCCATCGACCCTGGACAGGGGCGACTACACCTTC CASSPSTLDRGDYTF
NA TRBJ1-2 TRBV3-1/TRBV3-2 NA 13 TGTGCCAGCAGCCGAGCCCAGGGGAGTGGCTACACCTTC CASSRAQGSGYTF
NA TRBJ1-6 TRBV6-2/TRBV6-3 NA 13 TGTGCCAGCAGCAGGGACTATAATTCACCCCTCCACTTT CASSRDYNSPLHF
TRBD2 TRBJ2-3 TRBV9 NA 19 TGTGCCAGCAGCGTAGGGCCCTCAGGGTGGCGGGGGTCCACAGATACGCAGTATTTT CASSVGPSGWRGSTDTQYF
TRBD1 TRBJ1-6 TRBV5-1 NA 15 TGCGCCAGCAGCCCGTTAGAAGGGGGCCATTCACCCCTCCACTTT CASSPLEGGHSPLHF
NA TRBJ2-2 TRBV5-4 few 14 TGTGCCAGCAGCCTGGTTGCTAACACCGGGGAGCTGTTTTTT CASSLVANTGELFF
TRBD1 TRBJ2-5 TRBV5-4 NA 15 TGTGCCAGCAGCTCGTCTACAGGGGCTCGGGAGACCCAGTACTTC CASSSSTGARETQYF
NA TRBJ1-1 TRBV19 once 15 TGTGCCAGTAGTACCTTGGCAGGGGTGGGAGTGGAAGCTTTCTTT CASSTLAGVGVEAFF
TRBD1 TRBJ2-6 TRBV4-3 NA 17 TGCGCCAGCAGCCACGGGACAGGGCTCTCTGGGGCCAACGTCCTGACTTTC CASSHGTGLSGANVLTF
NA TRBJ1-1 TRBV7-2 NA 15 TGTGCCAGCAGCTTAGGAGGGGGGAAGAACACTGAAGCTTTCTTT CASSLGGGKNTEAFF
NA TRBJ2-5 TRBV7-9 NA 14 TGTGCCAGCAGCTTAGTCGGCGCCGAAGAGACCCAGTACTTC CASSLVGAEETQYF
NA TRBJ1-2 TRBV5-6 NA 15 TGTGCCAGCAGCCAGCCCGGGGGGGTAACCTATGGCTACACCTTC CASSQPGGVTYGYTF
NA TRBJ2-5 TRBV28 NA 14 TGTGCCAGCAGACCCCCACAGCATCAAGAGACCCAGTACTTC CASRPPQHQETQYF
NA TRBJ1-1 TRBV28 NA 16 TGTGCCAGCAATTCATGGGGGGCTATGGGGAACACTGAAGCTTTCTTT CASNSWGAMGNTEAFF
NA TRBJ1-3 TRBV9 NA 16 TGTGCCAGCACCAAAGGAGGGCAGGGCACTGGAAACACCATATATTTT CASTKGGQGTGNTIYF
NA TRBJ1-3 TRBV3-1/TRBV3-2 NA 11 TGTGCCAGCAGCCAAACGTACACCATATATTTT CASSQTYTIYF
NA TRBJ1-2 TRBV5-4 NA 11 TGTGCCAGCAGCAGGCTGGGGGGCTACACCTTC CASSRLGGYTF
NA TRBJ1-4 TRBV30 NA 15 TGTGCCTGGAGTGTCGGACAGCTTGATAATGAAAAACTGTTTTTT CAWSVGQLDNEKLFF
NA TRBJ1-3 TRBV5-4 NA 12 TGTGCCAGCAGCTCCCAGGGAAACACCATATATTTT CASSSQGNTIYF
NA TRBJ2-5 TRBV14 NA 15 TGTGCCAGCAGCCGCCGTGGACAACAAGAAGAGACCCAGTACTTC CASSRRGQQEETQYF
TRBD1 TRBJ1-1 TRBV6-5 NA 15 TGTGCCAGCAGACTGGGCCGGGACAGGGACACTGAAGCTTTCTTT CASRLGRDRDTEAFF
TRBD2 TRBJ2-1 TRBV11-3 NA 12 TGTGCCAGCAGCTCCCTAGCGGGTGAGCAGTTCTTC CASSSLAGEQFF
NA TRBJ2-2 TRBV28 NA 13 TGTGCCAGCAGCCCAAGAATTACCGGGGAGCTGTTTTTT CASSPRITGELFF
TRBD1 TRBJ1-4 TRBV19 NA 20 TGTGCCAGTAGTATTGACAGGGGGCGTCCGTCGTCGGCAACTAATGAAAAACTGTTTTTT CASSIDRGRPSSATNEKLFF
NA TRBJ1-3 TRBV5-5 NA 17 TGTGCCAGCAGCTTAAAGCCGACTCGGGCCGGTGGAAACACCATATATTTT CASSLKPTRAGGNTIYF
NA TRBJ1-2 TRBV30 NA 11 TGTGCCTGGAGGAAAGGACTTGGCTACACCTTC CAWRKGLGYTF
NA TRBJ2-1 TRBV11-2 once 14 TGTGCCAGCAGCTTAGATGCCAGCTACAATGAGCAGTTCTTC CASSLDASYNEQFF